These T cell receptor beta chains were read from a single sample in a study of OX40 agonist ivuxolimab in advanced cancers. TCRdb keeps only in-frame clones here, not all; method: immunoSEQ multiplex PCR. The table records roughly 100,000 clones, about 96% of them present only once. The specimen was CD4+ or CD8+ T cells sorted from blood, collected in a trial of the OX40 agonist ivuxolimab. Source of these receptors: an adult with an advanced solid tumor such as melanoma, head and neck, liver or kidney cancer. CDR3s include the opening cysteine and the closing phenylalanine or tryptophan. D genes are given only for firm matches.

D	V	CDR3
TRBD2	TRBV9	CASSVSISGGGETQYF
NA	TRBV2	CASSEGGRRDLTNYGYTF
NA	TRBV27	CASSLVGVSQYF
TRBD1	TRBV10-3	CAISEEGATNTEAFF
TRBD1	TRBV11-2	CASSRDSYEQYF
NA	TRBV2	CASTRARGIGTEAFF
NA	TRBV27	CASSSGHNAGELFF
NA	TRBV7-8	CASNEGGDTQYF
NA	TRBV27	CASKANTGRQQPQHF
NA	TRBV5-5	CASSLVAGPSGNTIYF
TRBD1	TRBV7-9	CASSPRGDSNTEAFF
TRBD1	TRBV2	CASSTTRDREAYEQYF
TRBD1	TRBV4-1	CASSQATTGPSYEQYF
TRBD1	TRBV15	CATSIGAGGPGANVLTF
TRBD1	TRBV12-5	CASGPSDRLNTEAFF
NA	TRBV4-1	CASSQEYRGAPSQHF
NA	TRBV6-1	CASSEVGGETQYF
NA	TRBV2	CASSATMFGYGNTIYF
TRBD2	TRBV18	CATGGSGNADTQYF
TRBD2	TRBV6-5	CASSYTSGELTDTQYF
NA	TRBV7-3	CASSLADRATNQPQHF
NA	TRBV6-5	CASSYSRSGKAEAFF
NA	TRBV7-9	CASSLASQPQHF
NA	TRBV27	CASSLGSSNQPQHF
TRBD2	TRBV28	CASSSSGGLSYEQYF
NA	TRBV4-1	CASSPTVTSSYEQYF
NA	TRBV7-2	CASSLKTDQPQHF
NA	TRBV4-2	CASSQVVAGNTEAFF
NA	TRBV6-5	CASSYSKITAAGELFF
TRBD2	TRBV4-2	CASSPVGLAGLANTGELFF
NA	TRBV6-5	CASSFSWDNPYGYTF
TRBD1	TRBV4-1	CASSPTSGTGVNEQFF
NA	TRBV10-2	CASQSGVSTEAFF
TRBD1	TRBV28	CASRQTGGVEQFF
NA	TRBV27	CASSLIDQNTEAFF
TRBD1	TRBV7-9	CASSVRGDGTEAFF
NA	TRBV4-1	CASSPTKQGADTQYF
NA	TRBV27	CASSFGHTGELFF
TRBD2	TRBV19	CASSIGRETHYNEQFF
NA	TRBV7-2	CASSLVGPLGEKLFF
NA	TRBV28	CASTIRGVSNTEAFF
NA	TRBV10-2	CASNSAGVSYEQYF
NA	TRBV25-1	CASSTPGEETEAFF
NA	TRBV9	CASSVAETQYF
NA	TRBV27	CASSSGFAYEQYF
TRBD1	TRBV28	CASSGGQGLYYEQYF
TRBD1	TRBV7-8	CASSTGQSYEQYF